The 3 T cell receptor beta chains in this list originate from one sample, sequenced in a study of post-analysis software for immune sequencing data. Overall study results and limits: When patients were compared with controls, about 5 TRBV segments were more frequent, TRBV5-6, TRBV5-1 and TRBV20-1 among them.

Built from TCR beta cDNA, the libraries had unique molecular identifiers in them. TCRdb reprocessed the PCR reads with MiXCR, giving one entry per CDR3 protein. The table shows roughly 620,000 distinct CDR3 sequences, with roughly 45% occurring only once. These receptors are not linked to any known antigen. The sequenced sample consisted of blood. The receptors shown here come from a girl aged 5-17 years with multiple sclerosis.

This chain connects TRBV6-2 or TRBV6-3 to TRBJ2-1, with 10 bases lining up with TRBD1. From germline, CDR1 is MNHEY and CDR2 SVGEGT. With 4 bases clipped from V and 8 bases from J, the junction kept 11 bases outside the gene matches. The CDR3 is 16 residues long. The CDR3 bases are TGTGCCAGCAGTTTACTCCGGGACAGGGGAAGGTATGAGCAGTTCTTC. It translates to CASSLLRDRGRYEQFF.

This clonotype was observed a handful of times. The J gene is TRBJ1-2, the V gene TRBV7-2; TRBD1 is a possible D gene (5 bases). Germline lookup yields CDR1 SGHTA and CDR2 FQGNSA. The CDR3 covers 14 residues. With 5 bases removed from V and 7 bases from J, the gap between germline ends came to 17 bases. Written as DNA, the CDR3 is TGTGCCAGCAGCCCCAAAGGGGCGCAAGGTGGCTACACCTTC. It translates to CASSPKGAQGGYTF.

The table lists this clonotype with a count of one. This chain connects TRBV12-3 or TRBV12-4 to TRBJ2-7; D gene uncertain. The V end was cut by 4 bases, the J end by 6 bases, with 13 bases between. The CDR3 has 13 amino acids. CDR3 residues: CASSYGPTSEQYF. Here the CDR3 DNA reads TGTGCCAGCAGTTACGGGCCGACCTCCGAGCAGTACTTC.